The clone carrying this T cell receptor beta chain was observed once. What it binds is unknown. The TCR beta cDNA libraries contained unique molecular identifiers. There were roughly 0.95 to 10 million T cells, and roughly 0.5 million cDNA molecules came from them. Each CDR3 protein gets one entry after TCRdb re-called the PCR reads with MiXCR. The table lists hundreds of thousands of distinct CDR3 sequences, over 45% of them singletons. This CDR3 contains 14 residues. CDR1 is MGHDK, CDR2 SYGVNS, per germline. V lost 5 bases and J lost 7, with 15 bases in between. These data belong to a study of post-analysis software for immune sequencing data. General study findings and limits: F measure grouped same-batch samples tightly together. TRBV5-6, TRBV5-1 and TRBV20-1 were among a few TRBV segments more frequent in patients than controls. For normalized Chao1 diversity, multiple sclerosis patients scored significantly lower than controls did.

The receptor comes from a girl aged 2 to 10 with multiple sclerosis. V is TRBV25-1 and J is TRBJ2-1; D might be TRBD1 or TRBD2, each matching 6 bases. The sample was blood. The CDR3 spells CASSWGAAANEQFF. CDR3 in DNA: TGTGCCAGCAGTTGGGGGGCGGCGGCGAATGAGCAGTTCTTC.